The 23 T cell receptor beta chains below were found in one sample sequenced in a study of CD8 T cells in Susac syndrome. Reverse transcription of about 0.5 to 1 ug RNA used random hexamers. TCRdb reprocessed the immunoSEQ multiplex PCR reads with MiXCR, giving one entry per CDR3 protein. The table has around 270,000 distinct CDR3 sequences, about 91% seen once. The specimen sequenced was CD8+ T cells from PBMCs. All receptors come from a human donor with multiple sclerosis.

The chain employs TRBV27 and TRBJ1-5; possible D gene TRBD1, 5 bases. The CDR3 length is 16 residues. The V end was cut by 2 bases, the J end by 3 bases, with 14 bases between. In germline, CDR1 is MNHEY, CDR2 SMNVEV (reference sequence). Here the CDR3 reads CASSLMGLTDNQPQHF. DNA for the CDR3: TGTGCCAGCAGTTTAATGGGATTGACAGACAATCAGCCCCAGCATTTT.

This clonotype has only one observation. V gene TRBV5-1 combines with J gene TRBJ2-7; tentative D call: TRBD1 (5 bases). V was pared by 1 base and J by 3 bases, with 11 bases between. Germline assignment: CDR1 SGHRS and CDR2 YFSETQ. The CDR3 length is 14 residues. The CDR3: CASSLSPDNYEQYF. CDR3 nucleotide sequence: TGCGCCAGCAGCTTGTCCCCGGACAACTACGAGCAGTACTTC.

The V and J genes are TRBV4-1 and TRBJ2-1; TRBD2 aligns across 8 bases. V dropped 4 bases and J dropped 8; count of bases not matched to a gene: 10. Germline assignment: CDR1 MGHRA and CDR2 YSYEKL. CDR3 length: 15 residues. CDR3 nucleotide sequence: TGCGCCAGCAGCCTTCTAGGGACTAGAGTAGATGAGCAGTTCTTC. This gives the protein CASSLLGTRVDEQFF.

The chain is built from TRBV6-6 and TRBJ2-7; TRBD1 is a possible D gene (5 bases). Trimming shortened V by 5 bases and J by 7 bases, and 18 bases separated the two germline ends. Germline V gives CDR1 MNHNY, CDR2 SVGAGI (reference sequence). The CDR3 has 14 residues. In DNA, the CDR3 is TGTGCCAGCAGTACATGGACACTTACGGCTGAGCAGTACTTC. Protein: CASSTWTLTAEQYF.

The chain carries TRBV12-3 or TRBV12-4 and TRBJ2-2, with 8 bases matching TRBD1. After removal of 5 bases from V and 3 bases from J, the junction contained 8 bases not matched to a gene. This CDR3 has 16 residues. This CDR3 is CASSLRTGLDTGELFF. In DNA, the CDR3 is TGTGCCAGCAGTCTCCGGACAGGGTTGGACACCGGGGAGCTGTTTTTT.

This clonotype was detected a few times. The V gene is TRBV27, the J gene TRBJ1-3; no clear D gene. The CDR3 loop spans 15 amino acids. Trimming took off 0 bases at V and 4 bases at J, with 10 bases between the two ends. Germline V gene data show CDR1 as MNHEY and CDR2 as SMNVEV (reference sequence). CDR3 in DNA: TGTGCCAGCAGTTTATCCCGGGTGGGCGGAAACACCATATATTTT. This codes for CASSLSRVGGNTIYF.

The V gene is TRBV2, the J gene TRBJ2-3; 7 bases line up with TRBD2. CDR1 is SNHLY and CDR2 is FYNNEI in the germline V gene. The CDR3 extends over 19 amino acids. J was trimmed by 0 bases and V by 0 bases; bases with no gene match: 12. The chain's CDR3 is CASSEALGLAASSTDTQYF. CDR3 nucleotide sequence: TGTGCCAGCAGTGAAGCGCTTGGTCTAGCGGCTAGTAGCACAGATACGCAGTATTTT.

This chain joins TRBV5-1 and TRBJ1-5; 8 bases line up with TRBD1. The germline CDR1 and CDR2 sequences are SGHRS and YFSETQ. The CDR3 is made up of 16 amino acids. Losses at the gene ends were 2 bases for V and 0 bases for J; bases not matched to a gene: 4. As DNA, the CDR3 is TGCGCCAGCAGCTTAACAGGGGGAAGTAGCAATCAGCCCCAGCATTTT. It specifies CASSLTGGSSNQPQHF.

V and J are TRBV29-1 and TRBJ1-1; TRBD1 matches at 9 bases. The germline V gene has CDR1 SQVTM and CDR2 ANQGSEA. The CDR3 is 13 residues long. Trimming at V came to 6 bases and at J to 11 bases, leaving 13 bases not matched to a gene. In DNA, the CDR3 is TGCAGCGTGCAATCCACAGGGGGCCCGAGGGCTTTCTTT. Translating it yields CSVQSTGGPRAFF.

This clonotype has a single count. The rearrangement uses TRBV25-1 and TRBJ2-1; no reliable D call. This CDR3 has 15 amino acids. V lost 3 bases to trimming and J lost 2 bases, with 11 bases between them. Germline V gives CDR1 MGHDK, CDR2 SYGVNS. The chain's CDR3 is CASSDSTIPYNEQFF. The DNA for the CDR3 is TGTGCCAGCAGTGATTCTACGATCCCCTACAATGAGCAGTTCTTC.

This chain links TRBV27 with TRBJ2-1, with D tentatively TRBD1 or TRBD2 (5 bases each). V was pared by 5 bases and J by 7 bases, with 15 bases between. Per germline, CDR1 MNHEY and CDR2 SMNVEV (reference sequence). CDR3 length: 14 amino acids. In DNA form, the CDR3 reads TGTGCCAGCAGTACTATAACTAGGACAAATGAGCAGTTCTTC. Amino acids: CASSTITRTNEQFF.

This clonotype appeared a single time. The V call is TRBV30, the J call TRBJ2-5, with D possibly TRBD1 on 6 matching bases. Per the germline V gene, CDR1 is GTSNPN and CDR2 is SVGIG (reference sequence). V lost 2 bases and J lost 1, with 11 bases in between. The CDR3 extends over 14 amino acids. DNA of the CDR3: TGTGCCTGGAGTCGGACAGCCTTCCAAGAGACCCAGTACTTC. Protein product: CAWSRTAFQETQYF. Looking up the rest from reference TRBV30 and TRBJ2-5 gives the full variable domain: SQTIHQWPATLVQPVGSPLSLECTVEGTSNPNLYWYRQAAGRGLQLLFYSVGIGQISSEVPQNLSASRPQDRQFILSSKKLLLSDSGFYLCAWSRTAFQETQYFGPGTRLLVL.

This clonotype has only a few counts. The V gene is TRBV19, the J gene TRBJ1-5; no definite D call. CDR3 length: 12 residues. Trimming took 11 bases from V and 4 from J, leaving 12 bases between them. The V gene's germline CDR1 is LNHDA and CDR2 SQIVND (reference sequence). The CDR3 nucleotides read TGTGCCGGAAAGACGGGTAATCAGCCCCAGCATTTT. Protein product: CAGKTGNQPQHF.

The chain is built from TRBV12-3 or TRBV12-4 and TRBJ2-5; tentative D call: TRBD2 (6 bases). The CDR3 is 14 amino acids. With 2 bases removed from V and 1 base from J, the gap between germline ends came to 8 bases. The CDR3 here is CASSLRLVQETQYF. The CDR3 DNA sequence: TGTGCCAGCAGTTTAAGACTAGTCCAAGAGACCCAGTACTTC.

A single count supports this clonotype. J is TRBJ2-1 and V is TRBV7-9; 14 nucleotides align to TRBD2. The V and J ends lost 4 bases and 4 bases, in that order; junction bases with no gene match: 12. Germline V gives CDR1 SEHNR, CDR2 FQNEAQ (reference sequence). The CDR3 extends over 19 amino acids. The CDR3: CASSSTRLAGGPGYNEQFF. The CDR3, as DNA: TGTGCCAGCAGCTCAACTCGACTAGCGGGAGGGCCTGGGTACAATGAGCAGTTCTTC.

V gene TRBV2 combines with J gene TRBJ1-4; 8 positions agree with TRBD1. CDR3 size: 14 residues. With V trimmed by 2 bases and J by 8 bases, 4 bases remained unmatched. The germline gives CDR1 SNHLY, CDR2 FYNNEI. The CDR3 loop reads CASSELTGEEKLFF. For the CDR3, the DNA is TGTGCCAGCAGTGAATTGACAGGGGAGGAAAAACTGTTTTTT.

The chain recombines TRBV4-1 with TRBJ2-7, with TRBD1 matching 7 bases. The ends lost 3 bases at V and 5 bases at J; junction bases unmatched: 7. Looked up from germline, CDR1 is MGHRA and CDR2 is YSYEKL. The CDR3 is 14 residues long. CDR3 in DNA: TGCGCCAGCAGCCAGGTCTCCACAGGGGACGAGCAGTACTTC. Encoded protein: CASSQVSTGDEQYF.

The chain recombines TRBV9 with TRBJ2-2, with 10 positions matching TRBD2. Trimming took 4 bases from V and 3 from J; bases not matched to a gene: 12. The CDR3 has 18 amino acids. Germline V gene lookup returns CDR1 SGDLS and CDR2 YYNGEE. The chain's CDR3 is CASSNPLAGAPDTGELFF. The CDR3 coding sequence is TGTGCCAGCAGCAATCCCCTAGCGGGGGCCCCCGACACCGGGGAGCTGTTTTTT.

The chain couples TRBV19 to TRBJ1-2; D not resolved. CDR1 is LNHDA and CDR2 is SQIVND in the germline V gene (reference sequence). V was shortened by 2 bases and J by 8 bases, with 9 bases between the two germline ends. This CDR3 comprises 12 residues. CDR3 nucleotides: TGTGCCAGTAGTATAATGGGGTACGGCTACACCTTC. Its translation: CASSIMGYGYTF.

The CDR3 region is CASAARGREWYYEQYF. The DNA for the CDR3 is TGTGCCAGCGCGGCCAGGGGGCGGGAGTGGTACTACGAGCAGTACTTC. The V call is TRBV6-1, the J call TRBJ2-7; a possible D gene is TRBD1 (8 bases). This CDR3 has 16 residues. V lost 8 bases and J lost 3, with 23 bases in between. Germline CDR1 MNHNS, CDR2 SASEGT.

This clonotype was observed once. The chain uses TRBV5-5 and TRBJ1-1, with D perhaps TRBD1 (6 bases). Trimming took off 1 base at V and 0 bases at J, with 16 bases between the two ends. CDR3 length: 17 residues. Germline V lookup: CDR1 SGHKS, CDR2 YYEKEE (reference sequence). In nucleotides, the CDR3 is TGTGCCAGCAGCTTGACAGGACAGCCACTCATGAACACTGAAGCTTTCTTT. Translating gives CASSLTGQPLMNTEAFF.

The chain recombines TRBV6-1 with TRBJ2-1, with D perhaps TRBD1 (5 bases). The V and J ends lost 5 bases and 8 bases respectively, with 16 bases between them. This CDR3 region has 14 residues. Germline V gene sequence: CDR1 MNHNS, CDR2 SASEGT. The CDR3 sequence: CASSHHRQSDEQFF. CDR3 coding DNA: TGTGCCAGCAGTCATCATCGACAGTCGGATGAGCAGTTCTTC.

The rearrangement links TRBV18 to TRBJ2-7; 12 bases map to TRBD2. Germline values: CDR1 KGHSH, CDR2 LQKENI. The CDR3 contains 17 residues. V shed 2 bases, J shed 5 bases, and the junction held 10 bases outside the gene matches. The CDR3 region is CASSPIWTSGESNEQYF. CDR3 nucleotide sequence: TGTGCCAGCTCACCAATCTGGACTAGCGGGGAGAGTAACGAGCAGTACTTC.